What follows is one T cell receptor (beta chain) and its context. Its antigen is undetermined. Stated treatment: some 20 received Ad26.COV2.S at low or high dose, single or two shots; about 5 received placebo; per-sample allocation not given. Specimens were obtained on day 63 following the first vaccine or placebo injection. These data belong to a study of Ad26.COV2.S vaccination and SARS-CoV-2 variants. Broader study findings: Responses of spike-specific T cells (both CD8+ and CD4+) reportedly showed substantial breadth after vaccination.

Sequencing used immunoSEQ multiplex PCR; TCRdb keeps in-frame clones, though not all of them. Here the sample spans approximately 460,000 clones, approximately 90% being singletons. This CDR3 comprises 19 residues. Per germline, CDR1 SGDLS and CDR2 YYNGEE. Trimming shortened V by 4 bases and J by 4 bases, and 27 bases separated the two germline ends. Here the sequenced sample was peripheral blood, taken in a trial of Ad26.COV2.S vaccine versus placebo. The sequence was obtained from a person between 18 and 65 years old who received the Ad26.COV2.S COVID-19 vaccine or a placebo. The chain links TRBV9 to TRBJ2-1; D may be TRBD2 (6 bases). The CDR3 protein is CASSPGDLGGFLRYNEQFF. The CDR3 bases are TGTGCCAGCAGCCCGGGGGACCTTGGGGGGTTCTTGCGATACAATGAGCAGTTCTTC.